This TCR beta chain was found in a study of blood T cells in healthy people across ages. General study findings and limits: Per million T cells, the diversity of TCR beta decreased roughly linearly as age advanced.

About this clonotype itself: Its antigen remains unknown.

The authors ran a second PCR of roughly 6 to 12 cycles using a sample-barcoded 5' primer and a J-beta primer mix. Via MiXCR, TCRdb re-called the 5' RACE reads, giving one row per CDR3 protein. The sample contains around 970,000 distinct CDR3 sequences, about 53% of which appear only once. Trimming took 5 bases from V and 7 from J; bases not matched to a gene: 11. Germline-derived CDR1 and CDR2 are DFQATT and SNEGSKA (reference sequence). There are 14 residues in the CDR3. This rearrangement joins TRBV20-1 to TRBJ2-1; 7 positions agree with TRBD2. Material for sequencing was blood. This clonotype was sampled from a woman between 55 and 75 years old in good health. The CDR3 region is CSASSGADRNEQFF. CDR3 DNA sequence: TGCAGTGCTTCTAGCGGAGCAGATAGGAATGAGCAGTTCTTC.